The 9 T cell receptor beta chains presented below share a single source sample, sequenced in a study of shared clonotypes between healthy human individuals. Generated by immunoSEQ multiplex PCR, the TCRdb table keeps only in-frame clones and is missing some. This sample has 2 million to 2.5 million clones; 90% to 95% occur once, and the top ten carry about 0.39%. Specimen: naive CD4+ T cells from PBMCs. Subset here: CD45RA+ positively selected. These receptor sequences come from a man aged 18 to 35 in good health. Some clones in this sample may be carry-over from other donors' samples.

This clone appeared once. V usage is TRBV28 and J usage is TRBJ2-7; D remains unclear. The germline V gene has CDR1 MDHEN and CDR2 SYDVKM. The ends were cut back, 2 bases at V and 3 bases at J, with 11 bases in the middle. The length of the CDR3 is 14 residues. CDR3 nucleotides: TGTGCCAGCAGTTTACAACAGATGAACTACGAGCAGTACTTC. Its protein is CASSLQQMNYEQYF.

This sequence joins TRBV7-9 and TRBJ2-1; the D is unclear. CDR3 length equals 12 residues. The germline CDR1 and CDR2 sequences are SEHNR and FQNEAQ (reference sequence). V lost 8 bases and J 6 bases, leaving 11 bases between the germline ends. The CDR3 bases are TGTGCCAGCGTGATCGTAGCCAATGAGCAGTTCTTC. Protein sequence: CASVIVANEQFF.

With respect to this clone: Other DNA sequences of this sample code for an identical CDR3. The gene calls are TRBV5-1 and TRBJ2-2; 7 bases are a match to TRBD1. The germline CDR1 and CDR2 sequences are SGHRS and YFSETQ. This CDR3 comprises 15 residues. The V gene end was trimmed by 0 bases and the J gene end by 5 bases; junction bases not matched to a gene: 4. The CDR3 DNA reads TGCGCCAGCAGCTTGGGCCCAGGGGGAACCGGGGAGCTGTTTTTT. It codes for CASSLGPGGTGELFF.

CDR3 residues: CASSPAARGTYEQYF. As DNA, the CDR3 is TGTGCCAGCTCACCAGCGGCCAGGGGTACCTACGAGCAGTACTTC. V usage is TRBV18 and J usage is TRBJ2-7, with a weak D call TRBD1 (6 bases). The ends were cut back, 2 bases at V and 2 bases at J, with 13 bases in the middle. Germline loops: CDR1 KGHSH, CDR2 LQKENI. There are 15 residues in the CDR3.

This clone was recorded once. The V gene is TRBV5-1, the J gene TRBJ2-2; TRBD1 agrees at 8 bases. V lost 4 bases to trimming and J lost 6 bases; unmatched junction nucleotides: 5. CDR1 and CDR2 from the germline V gene are SGHRS and YFSETQ. The CDR3 length is 14 residues. The CDR3 spells CASSPDRVAGELFF. In DNA, the CDR3 is TGCGCCAGCAGCCCGGACAGGGTAGCCGGGGAGCTGTTTTTT.

Here the CDR3 reads CASSWKDRGYNEQFF. The CDR3 nucleotides are TGTGCCAGCAGCTGGAAGGACAGGGGATACAATGAGCAGTTCTTC. The gene calls are TRBV5-4 and TRBJ2-1; 9 bases are shared with TRBD1. Per germline, CDR1 SGHNT and CDR2 YYREEE (reference sequence). CDR3 size: 15 residues. Unmatched junction bases numbered 5, after V lost 3 bases and J lost 4 bases.

The chain has TRBV28 and TRBJ2-1; 9 bases align to TRBD2. Germline-derived CDR1 and CDR2 are MDHEN and SYDVKM. The CDR3 sequence is 16 residues long. V lost 5 bases, J lost 0 bases, and 5 bases stayed unmatched. The chain's CDR3 is CASSRTSVFSYNEQFF. CDR3 coding DNA: TGTGCCAGCAGTCGGACTAGCGTCTTCTCCTACAATGAGCAGTTCTTC. The variable domain in full, with the rest retrieved from reference TRBV28 and TRBJ2-1, is DVKVTQSSRYLVKRTGEKVFLECVQDMDHENMFWYRQDPGLGLRLIYFSYDVKMKEKGDIPEGYSVSREKKERFSLILESASTNQTSMYLCASSRTSVFSYNEQFFGPGTRLTVL.

Remarks on this clone: Other DNA sequences in the same sample also yield this CDR3. The chain combines TRBV2 with TRBJ2-7; D uncertain. V was trimmed by 6 bases and J by 4 bases, leaving 13 bases between them. Germline CDR1 is SNHLY and CDR2 is FYNNEI. The CDR3 is made up of 13 amino acids. In DNA form, the CDR3 reads TGTGCCAGCAGACGCGACGGACCTTACGAGCAGTACTTC. This sequence encodes CASRRDGPYEQYF.

With regard to this clone: The same CDR3 arises from other DNA sequences in this sample as well. J is TRBJ2-7 and V is TRBV20-1, with D unclear. The V gene lost 6 bases and the J gene lost 0 bases, with 3 bases spanning the gap. The CDR3 is 10 residues long. Germline CDR1 and CDR2: DFQATT and SNEGSKA (reference sequence). The DNA for the CDR3 is TGCAGTGCCTACTCCTACGAGCAGTACTTC. Its protein product is CSAYSYEQYF.